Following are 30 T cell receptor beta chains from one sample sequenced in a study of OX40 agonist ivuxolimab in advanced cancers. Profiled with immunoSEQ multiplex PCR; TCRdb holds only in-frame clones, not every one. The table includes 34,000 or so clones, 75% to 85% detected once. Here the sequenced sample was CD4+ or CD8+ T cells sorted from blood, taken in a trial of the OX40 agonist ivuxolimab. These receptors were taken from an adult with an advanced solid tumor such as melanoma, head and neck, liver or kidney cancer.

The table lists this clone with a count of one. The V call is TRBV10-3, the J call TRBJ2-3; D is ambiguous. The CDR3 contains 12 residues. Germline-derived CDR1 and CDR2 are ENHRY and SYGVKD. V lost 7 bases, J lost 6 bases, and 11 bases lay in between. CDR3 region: CAIKAEADTQYF. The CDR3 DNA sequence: TGTGCCATCAAGGCGGAAGCGGATACGCAGTATTTT.

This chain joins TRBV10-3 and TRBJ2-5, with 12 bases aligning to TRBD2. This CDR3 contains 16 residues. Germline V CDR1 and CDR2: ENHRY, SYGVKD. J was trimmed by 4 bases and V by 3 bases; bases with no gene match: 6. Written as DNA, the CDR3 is TGTGCCATCAGTGAACGGACTAGCGGGATTTTAGAGACCCAGTACTTC. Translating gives CAISERTSGILETQYF.

As DNA, the CDR3 is TGTGCCAGCAGTTTAGACGGGGGGGCCCCGGAGGACATTCAGTACTTC. It specifies CASSLDGGAPEDIQYF. V usage is TRBV28 and J usage is TRBJ2-4, with 8 positions matching TRBD2. V gave up 2 bases and J gave up 8 bases; unmatched junction bases: 11. The CDR3 contains 16 residues. Germline CDR1 and CDR2: MDHEN and SYDVKM.

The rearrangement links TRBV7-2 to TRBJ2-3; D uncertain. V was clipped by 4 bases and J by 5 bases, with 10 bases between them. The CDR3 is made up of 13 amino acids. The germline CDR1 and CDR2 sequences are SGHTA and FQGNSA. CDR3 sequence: CASSSSELDTQYF. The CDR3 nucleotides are TGTGCCAGCAGCTCGTCAGAATTAGATACGCAGTATTTT.

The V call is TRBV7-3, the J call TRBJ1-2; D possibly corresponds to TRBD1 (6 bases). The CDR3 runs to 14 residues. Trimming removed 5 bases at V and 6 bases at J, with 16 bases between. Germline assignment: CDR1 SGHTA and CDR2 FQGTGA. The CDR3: CASSDTQGIDGYTF. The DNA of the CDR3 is TGTGCCAGCAGCGACACACAGGGTATCGATGGCTACACCTTC.

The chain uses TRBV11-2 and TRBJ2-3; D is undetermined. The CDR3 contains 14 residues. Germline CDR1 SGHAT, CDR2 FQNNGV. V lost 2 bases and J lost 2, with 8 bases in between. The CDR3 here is CASSLTALTDTQYF. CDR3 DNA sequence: TGTGCCAGCAGCTTAACGGCCCTCACAGATACGCAGTATTTT.

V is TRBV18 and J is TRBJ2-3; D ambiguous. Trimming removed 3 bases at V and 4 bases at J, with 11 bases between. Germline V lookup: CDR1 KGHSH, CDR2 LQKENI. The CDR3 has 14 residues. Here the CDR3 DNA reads TGTGCCAGCTCACCGGTAAAGGGTGCAGATACGCAGTATTTT. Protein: CASSPVKGADTQYF.

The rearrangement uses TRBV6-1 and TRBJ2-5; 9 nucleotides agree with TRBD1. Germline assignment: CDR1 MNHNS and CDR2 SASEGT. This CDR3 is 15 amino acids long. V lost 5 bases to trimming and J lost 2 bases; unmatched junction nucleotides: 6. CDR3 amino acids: CASSSRDRDQETQYF. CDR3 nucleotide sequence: TGTGCCAGCAGTAGCCGGGACAGGGATCAAGAGACCCAGTACTTC.

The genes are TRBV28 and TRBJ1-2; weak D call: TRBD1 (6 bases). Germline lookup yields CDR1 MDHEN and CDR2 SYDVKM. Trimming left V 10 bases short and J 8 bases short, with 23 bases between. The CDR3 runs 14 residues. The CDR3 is CATLSGGSSRGYTF. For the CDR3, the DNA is TGTGCCACCCTCAGCGGGGGCTCTTCGAGGGGCTACACCTTC.

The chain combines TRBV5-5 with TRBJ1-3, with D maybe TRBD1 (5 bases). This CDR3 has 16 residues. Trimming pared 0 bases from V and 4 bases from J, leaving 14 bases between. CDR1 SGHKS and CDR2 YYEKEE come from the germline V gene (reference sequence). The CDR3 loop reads CASSLEYSGSGNTIYF. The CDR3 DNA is TGTGCCAGCAGCTTGGAATACTCAGGGTCAGGAAACACCATATATTTT.

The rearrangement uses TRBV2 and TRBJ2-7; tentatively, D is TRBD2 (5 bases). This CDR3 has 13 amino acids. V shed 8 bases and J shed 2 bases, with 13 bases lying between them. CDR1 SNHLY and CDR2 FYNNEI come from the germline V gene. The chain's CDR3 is CASADEEAYEQYF. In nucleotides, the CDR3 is TGTGCCAGCGCTGACGAGGAGGCCTACGAGCAGTACTTC.

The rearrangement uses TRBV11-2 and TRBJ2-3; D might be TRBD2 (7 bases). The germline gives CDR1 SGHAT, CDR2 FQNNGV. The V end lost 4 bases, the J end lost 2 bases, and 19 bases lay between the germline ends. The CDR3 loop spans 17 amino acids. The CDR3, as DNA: TGTGCCAGCAGCTCCCGGGGGATCGGGGGGCTCACAGATACGCAGTATTTT. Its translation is CASSSRGIGGLTDTQYF.

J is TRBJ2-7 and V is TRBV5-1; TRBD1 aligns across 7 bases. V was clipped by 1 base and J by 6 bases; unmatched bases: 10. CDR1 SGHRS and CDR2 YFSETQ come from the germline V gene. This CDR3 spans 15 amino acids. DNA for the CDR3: TGCGCCAGCAGCTTGAAATACAGGGGTATTTTCGAGCAGTACTTC. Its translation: CASSLKYRGIFEQYF.

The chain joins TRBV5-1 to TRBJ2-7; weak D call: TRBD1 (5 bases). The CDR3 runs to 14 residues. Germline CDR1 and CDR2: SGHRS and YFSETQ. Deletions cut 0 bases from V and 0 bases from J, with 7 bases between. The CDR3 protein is CASSLGGGSYEQYF. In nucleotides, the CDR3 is TGCGCCAGCAGCTTGGGGGGCGGCTCCTACGAGCAGTACTTC.

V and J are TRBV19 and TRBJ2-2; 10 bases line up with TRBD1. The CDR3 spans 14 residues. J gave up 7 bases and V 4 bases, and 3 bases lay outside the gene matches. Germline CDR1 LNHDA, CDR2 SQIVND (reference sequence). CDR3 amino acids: CASSTGQGVGELFF. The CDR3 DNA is TGTGCCAGTAGTACCGGACAGGGGGTCGGGGAGCTGTTTTTT.

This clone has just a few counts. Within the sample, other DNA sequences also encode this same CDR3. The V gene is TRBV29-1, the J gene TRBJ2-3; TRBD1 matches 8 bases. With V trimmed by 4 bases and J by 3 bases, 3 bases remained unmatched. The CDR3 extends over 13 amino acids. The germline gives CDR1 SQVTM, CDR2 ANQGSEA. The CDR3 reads CSVGGQGTDTQYF. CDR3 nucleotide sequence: TGCAGCGTTGGAGGACAGGGTACAGATACGCAGTATTTT.

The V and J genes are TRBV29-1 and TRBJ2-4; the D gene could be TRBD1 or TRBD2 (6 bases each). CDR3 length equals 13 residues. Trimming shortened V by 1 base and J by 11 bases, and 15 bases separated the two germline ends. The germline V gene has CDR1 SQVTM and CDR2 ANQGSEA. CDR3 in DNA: TGCAGCGTTGAAGGCCAGTTCGGGGGCGTTCAGTACTTC. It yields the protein CSVEGQFGGVQYF.

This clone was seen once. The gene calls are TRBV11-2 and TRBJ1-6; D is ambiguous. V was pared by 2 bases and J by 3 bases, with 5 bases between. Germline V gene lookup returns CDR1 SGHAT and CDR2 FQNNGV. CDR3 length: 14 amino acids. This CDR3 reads CASSLTYYNSPLHF. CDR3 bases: TGTGCCAGCAGCTTAACATACTATAATTCACCCCTCCACTTT. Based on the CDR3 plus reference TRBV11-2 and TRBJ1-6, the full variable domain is EAGVAQSPRYKIIEKRQSVAFWCNPISGHATLYWYQQILGQGPKLLIQFQNNGVVDDSQLPKDRFSAERLKGVDSTLKIQPAKLEDSAVYLCASSLTYYNSPLHFGNGTRLTVT.

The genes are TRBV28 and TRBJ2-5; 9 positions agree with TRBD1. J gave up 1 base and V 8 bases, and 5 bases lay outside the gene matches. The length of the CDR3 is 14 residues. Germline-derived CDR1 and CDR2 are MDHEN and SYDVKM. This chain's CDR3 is CASWTGEVQETQYF. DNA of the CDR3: TGTGCCAGCTGGACAGGGGAAGTCCAAGAGACCCAGTACTTC.

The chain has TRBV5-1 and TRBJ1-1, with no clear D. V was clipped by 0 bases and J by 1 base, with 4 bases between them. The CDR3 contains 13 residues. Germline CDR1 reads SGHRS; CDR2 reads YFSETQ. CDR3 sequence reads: CASSLEGNTEAFF. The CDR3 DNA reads TGCGCCAGCAGCTTGGAGGGGAACACTGAAGCTTTCTTT.

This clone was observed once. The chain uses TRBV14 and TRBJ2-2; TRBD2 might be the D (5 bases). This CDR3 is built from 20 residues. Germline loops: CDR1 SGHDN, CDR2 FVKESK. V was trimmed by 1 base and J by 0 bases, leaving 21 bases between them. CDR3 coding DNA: TGTGCCAGCAGCCAAGTAGGGTTGAAGCGGATTGGAGCGAACACCGGGGAGCTGTTTTTT. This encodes CASSQVGLKRIGANTGELFF.

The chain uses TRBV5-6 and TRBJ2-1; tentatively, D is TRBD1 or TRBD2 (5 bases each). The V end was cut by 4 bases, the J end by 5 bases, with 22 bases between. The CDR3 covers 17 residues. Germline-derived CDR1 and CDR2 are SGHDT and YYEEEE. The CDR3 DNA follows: TGTGCCAGCAGCCCCGTGATCGGACGGGACCGTAACAATGAGCAGTTCTTC. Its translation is CASSPVIGRDRNNEQFF.

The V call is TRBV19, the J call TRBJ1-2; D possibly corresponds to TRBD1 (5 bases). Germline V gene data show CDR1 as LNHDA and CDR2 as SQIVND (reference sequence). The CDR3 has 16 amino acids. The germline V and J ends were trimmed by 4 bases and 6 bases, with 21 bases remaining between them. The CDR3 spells CASSTRDQRSYHGYTF. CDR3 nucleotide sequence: TGTGCCAGTAGTACCCGGGACCAACGTTCGTATCATGGCTACACCTTC.

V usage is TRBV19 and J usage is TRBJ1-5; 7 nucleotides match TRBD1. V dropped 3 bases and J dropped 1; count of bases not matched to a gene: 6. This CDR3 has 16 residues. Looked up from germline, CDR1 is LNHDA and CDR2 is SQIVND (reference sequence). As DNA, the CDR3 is TGTGCCAGTAGTATGATGGGCAGGGGGAGCAATCAGCCCCAGCATTTT. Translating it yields CASSMMGRGSNQPQHF.

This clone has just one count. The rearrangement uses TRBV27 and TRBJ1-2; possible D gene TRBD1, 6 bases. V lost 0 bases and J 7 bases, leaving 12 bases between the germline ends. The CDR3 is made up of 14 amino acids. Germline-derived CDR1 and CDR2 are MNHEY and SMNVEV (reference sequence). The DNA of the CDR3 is TGTGCCAGCAGTTTATCACCGGGGGCGGTTGGCTACACCTTC. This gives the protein CASSLSPGAVGYTF.

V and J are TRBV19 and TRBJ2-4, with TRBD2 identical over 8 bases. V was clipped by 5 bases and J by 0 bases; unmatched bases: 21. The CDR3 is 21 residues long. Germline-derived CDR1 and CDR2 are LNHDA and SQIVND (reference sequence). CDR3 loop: CASSAQRFQRGTYLAKNIQYF. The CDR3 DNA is TGTGCCAGTAGTGCCCAACGTTTCCAGCGGGGGACCTATTTAGCCAAAAACATTCAGTACTTC.

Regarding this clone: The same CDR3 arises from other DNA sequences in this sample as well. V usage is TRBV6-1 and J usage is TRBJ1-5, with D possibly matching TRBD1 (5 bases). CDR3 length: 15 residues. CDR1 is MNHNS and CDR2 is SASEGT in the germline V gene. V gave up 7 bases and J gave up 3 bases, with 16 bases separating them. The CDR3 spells CASIERQGPNQPQHF. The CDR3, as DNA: TGTGCCAGCATCGAAAGGCAGGGTCCCAATCAGCCCCAGCATTTT.

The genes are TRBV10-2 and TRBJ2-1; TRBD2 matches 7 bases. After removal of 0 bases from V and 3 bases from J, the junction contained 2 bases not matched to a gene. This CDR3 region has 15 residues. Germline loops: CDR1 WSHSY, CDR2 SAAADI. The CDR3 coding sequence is TGCGCCAGCAGTGAGTCAGGCGGGGGCTACAATGAGCAGTTCTTC. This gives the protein CASSESGGGYNEQFF.

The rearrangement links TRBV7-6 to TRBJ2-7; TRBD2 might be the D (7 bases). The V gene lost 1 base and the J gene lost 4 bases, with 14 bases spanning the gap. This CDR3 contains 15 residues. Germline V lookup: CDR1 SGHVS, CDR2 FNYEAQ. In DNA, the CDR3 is TGTGCCAGCAGCTTAGGCCCAGGGGAGGGATACGAGCAGTACTTC. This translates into CASSLGPGEGYEQYF.

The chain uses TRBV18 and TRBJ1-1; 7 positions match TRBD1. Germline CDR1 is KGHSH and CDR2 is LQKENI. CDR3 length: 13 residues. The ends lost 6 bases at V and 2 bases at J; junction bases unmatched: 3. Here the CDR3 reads CASSQGENTEAFF. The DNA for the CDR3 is TGTGCCAGCTCGCAGGGGGAAAACACTGAAGCTTTCTTT.